This T cell receptor beta chain was obtained from a study of radiation and T cells in renal cell carcinoma. Time point indicated: blood 2 weeks post-SBRT. The treatment was: 15 Gy SBRT to primary tumor, nephrectomy 4 weeks later. Serial blood draws occurred at baseline and 2 and 4 weeks post-SBRT. The tumor was a clear cell renal cell carcinoma. As to this clone: The target antigen is unknown.

General observations from the study: From baseline, blood top tumor clonotypes peaked at 2 weeks post-radiation.

Between the trimmed V and J ends, which lost 1 base and 7 bases, there was a span of 7 bases. The CDR3 sequence is 12 residues long. Germline lookup yields CDR1 SGHAT and CDR2 FQNNGV. TCRdb's table, derived via immunoSEQ multiplex PCR, lists solely in-frame clones and lacks some. This sample has more than 95,000 clones, with 65% to 85% found just once. This sequence was found in a man aged 50 to 59 with renal cell carcinoma. The J gene is TRBJ1-1, the V gene TRBV11-2, with D perhaps matching TRBD1 (5 bases). The sample here was blood, taken from a patient whose treatment included radiotherapy and nephrectomy. The DNA of the CDR3 is TGTGCCAGCAGCTTAGCTAGGGGTGAAGCTTTCTTT. This sequence encodes CASSLARGEAFF.